A single sample is the source of the 3 T cell receptor beta chains below, sequenced in a study of CD8+ T cells in alopecia areata. Extracted RNA was reverse transcribed into cDNA, the sequencing template. Sequencing used immunoSEQ multiplex PCR; TCRdb keeps in-frame clones, though not all of them. The sample has under 250,000 clones, approximately 61% seen once. The material sequenced was CD4+ T cells sorted from blood, taken at week 0. The source is a human donor with alopecia areata.

This clone was recorded at least ten times. The chain combines TRBV2 with TRBJ1-4, with D perhaps matching TRBD1 (5 bases). CDR3 length: 14 residues. Trimming cost V 8 bases and J 8 bases, with 18 bases left between them. Per germline, CDR1 SNHLY and CDR2 FYNNEI. The CDR3 sequence: CASARRGLQEKLFF. As DNA, the CDR3 is TGTGCCAGCGCTCGAAGGGGCTTGCAGGAAAAACTGTTTTTT.

This chain uses TRBV23-1 with TRBJ1-4, with D unresolved. TRBV23-1 is an ORF for which the function is uncertain. Trimming took 2 bases from V and 4 from J, leaving 11 bases between them. The CDR3 is 15 residues long. CDR3 loop: CASSQPRTSNEKLFF. CDR3 nucleotide sequence: TGCGCCAGCAGTCAACCCAGGACCAGTAATGAAAAACTGTTTTTT.

In this sample, this clone turned up a few times. This chain links TRBV6-1 with TRBJ2-6, with D tentatively TRBD1 or TRBD2 (7 bases each). The CDR3 is 18 amino acids. Trimming shortened V by 1 base and J by 4 bases, and 17 bases separated the two germline ends. Germline V gene sequence: CDR1 MNHNS, CDR2 SASEGT. Here the CDR3 DNA reads TGTGCCAGCAGTGAAGTGGGACAGCGGGGTTCAGGGGCCAACGTCCTGACTTTC. Its protein product is CASSEVGQRGSGANVLTF.